These 7 T cell receptor beta chains were all obtained from the same sample, sequenced in a study of T cells in localized non-small cell lung cancer. Produced via immunoSEQ multiplex PCR; TCRdb's table is partial and in-frame only. The sample has over 35,000 clones, around 81% seen once. This material consisted of peripheral blood mononuclear cells, taken before any cancer treatment. All receptors derive from a male donor at least 60 years old with stage II lung adenocarcinoma.

The chain combines TRBV5-6 with TRBJ2-7; D is unresolved. V lost 0 bases and J lost 2, with 6 bases in between. The CDR3 is 13 residues long. CDR1 and CDR2 (germline): SGHDT, YYEEEE. The CDR3 sequence is CASSLEGPYEQYF. Here the CDR3 DNA reads TGTGCCAGCAGCTTGGAGGGTCCCTACGAGCAGTACTTC.

This chain uses TRBV7-9 with TRBJ2-6, with unresolved D. The CDR3 is 12 amino acids. Trimming took 8 bases from V and 2 from J, leaving 4 bases between them. Germline V lookup: CDR1 SEHNR, CDR2 FQNEAQ (reference sequence). CDR3 protein: CASPTGANVLTF. The CDR3 region has the DNA TGTGCCAGCCCCACTGGGGCCAACGTCCTGACTTTC.

The V call is TRBV10-3, the J call TRBJ2-7; D uncertain. This CDR3 has 12 amino acids. V lost 1 base to trimming and J lost 2 bases, with 3 bases between them. CDR1 ENHRY and CDR2 SYGVKD come from the germline V gene. The CDR3 spells CAISEFTYEQYF. In nucleotides, the CDR3 is TGTGCCATCAGTGAGTTCACCTACGAGCAGTACTTC.

V usage is TRBV6-5 and J usage is TRBJ1-1; 8 nucleotides agree with TRBD1. Losses at the gene ends were 2 bases for V and 5 bases for J; bases not matched to a gene: 7. Germline-derived CDR1 and CDR2 are MNHEY and SVGAGI. This CDR3 comprises 15 residues. CDR3 nucleotide sequence: TGTGCCAGCAGTTACCAGACAGGGGTGAGGACTGAAGCTTTCTTT. Amino acid sequence: CASSYQTGVRTEAFF.

The chain recombines TRBV19 with TRBJ2-3, with 7 bases fitting TRBD1. This CDR3 has 13 amino acids. Germline values: CDR1 LNHDA, CDR2 SQIVND (reference sequence). The V segment lost 11 bases and the J segment 4 bases; nucleotides outside the gene matches: 9. The CDR3 sequence is CASRRGQSDTQYF. The CDR3 coding sequence is TGTGCCTCGCGAAGGGGGCAGTCAGATACGCAGTATTTT.

The chain has TRBV6-5 and TRBJ1-2, with D hard to call. This CDR3 is built from 12 residues. CDR1 is MNHEY, CDR2 SVGAGI, per germline. V was clipped by 4 bases and J by 12 bases, with 15 bases between them. The DNA of the CDR3 is TGTGCCAGCAGTTCCCCCGCCGACGTGCACACCTTC. Encoded protein: CASSSPADVHTF.

The DNA of the CDR3 is TGTGCCAGCAGCTTTGACGGCCCCGGAGGGGATGAGCAGTTCTTC. It is translated as CASSFDGPGGDEQFF. This chain joins TRBV11-2 and TRBJ2-1, with D maybe TRBD2 (6 bases). There are 15 residues in the CDR3. V was clipped by 3 bases and J by 8 bases, with 17 bases between them. Germline V CDR1 and CDR2: SGHAT, FQNNGV.